This TCR beta chain was recovered during a study of graft-versus-host responses after intestinal transplantation. Study in general: In this cohort, recipients had multivisceral, liver-intestinal, or isolated intestinal transplants.

Study-wide results and limits: Some patients had graft-donor T cell macrochimerism, and their allografts showed high graft-versus-host to host-versus-graft clonal ratios. GvH clones were identified in recipient marrow, with some first appearing in ileum or blood.

Profiling relied on immunoSEQ multiplex PCR, and the TCRdb table lists in-frame clones only, not all of them. The sample consists of fewer than 150,000 clones, around nine tenths of them appearing once. Regarding this clone: Its antigen is unidentified.

Here the sequenced sample was unstimulated CD4+ T cells sorted from spleen or lymph node cells, taken before intestinal transplant. This receptor was identified in a human donor who received an intestinal transplant.

The CDR3 sequence: CASSAETSPRGELFF. The CDR3 bases are TGTGCCAGCAGTGCTGAGACTAGTCCCCGCGGGGAGCTGTTTTTT. This chain uses TRBV2 with TRBJ2-2; TRBD2 might be the D (6 bases). There are 15 residues in the CDR3. Germline values: CDR1 SNHLY, CDR2 FYNNEI. V lost 4 bases, J lost 7 bases, and 16 bases lay in between.